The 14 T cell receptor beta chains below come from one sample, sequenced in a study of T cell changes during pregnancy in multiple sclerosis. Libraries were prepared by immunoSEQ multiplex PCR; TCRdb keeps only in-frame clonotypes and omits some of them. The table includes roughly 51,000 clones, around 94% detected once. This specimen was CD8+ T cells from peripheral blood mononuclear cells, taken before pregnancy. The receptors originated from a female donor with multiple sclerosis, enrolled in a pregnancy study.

This CDR3 reads CASSLGSGQGGFYEQYF. The CDR3 nucleotides read TGTGCCAGCAGTTTAGGCTCGGGACAGGGAGGGTTCTACGAGCAGTACTTC. The chain employs TRBV28 and TRBJ2-7; TRBD1 matches at 9 bases. V lost 2 bases to trimming and J lost 3 bases; unmatched junction nucleotides: 11. Per the germline V gene, CDR1 is MDHEN and CDR2 is SYDVKM. This CDR3 spans 17 amino acids.

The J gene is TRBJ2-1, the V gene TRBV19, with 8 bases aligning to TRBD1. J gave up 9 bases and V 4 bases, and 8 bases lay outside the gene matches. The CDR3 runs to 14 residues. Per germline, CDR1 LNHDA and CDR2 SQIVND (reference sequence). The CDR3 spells CASSTQGGLGEQFF. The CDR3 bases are TGTGCCAGTAGTACACAGGGGGGCCTCGGTGAGCAGTTCTTC. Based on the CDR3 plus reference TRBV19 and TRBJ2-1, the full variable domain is DGGITQSPKYLFRKEGQNVTLSCEQNLNHDAMYWYRQDPGQGLRLIYYSQIVNDFQKGDIAEGYSVSREKKESFPLTVTSAQKNPTAFYLCASSTQGGLGEQFFGPGTRLTVL.

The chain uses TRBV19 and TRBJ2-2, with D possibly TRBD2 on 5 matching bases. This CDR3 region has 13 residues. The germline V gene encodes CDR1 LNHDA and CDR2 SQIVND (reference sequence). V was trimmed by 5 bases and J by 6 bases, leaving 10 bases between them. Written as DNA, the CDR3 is TGTGCCAGTAGTGAGGGTCTTGCCGGGGAGCTGTTTTTT. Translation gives CASSEGLAGELFF. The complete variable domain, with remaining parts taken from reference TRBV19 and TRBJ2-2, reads DGGITQSPKYLFRKEGQNVTLSCEQNLNHDAMYWYRQDPGQGLRLIYYSQIVNDFQKGDIAEGYSVSREKKESFPLTVTSAQKNPTAFYLCASSEGLAGELFFGEGSRLTVL.

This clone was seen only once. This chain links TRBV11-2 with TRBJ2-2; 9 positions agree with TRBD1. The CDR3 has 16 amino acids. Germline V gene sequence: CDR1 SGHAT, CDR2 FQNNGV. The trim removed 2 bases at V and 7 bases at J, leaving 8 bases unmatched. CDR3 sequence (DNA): TGTGCCAGCAGCTTAACCCGCGGACAGGGGTTCGGGGAGCTGTTTTTT. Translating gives CASSLTRGQGFGELFF.

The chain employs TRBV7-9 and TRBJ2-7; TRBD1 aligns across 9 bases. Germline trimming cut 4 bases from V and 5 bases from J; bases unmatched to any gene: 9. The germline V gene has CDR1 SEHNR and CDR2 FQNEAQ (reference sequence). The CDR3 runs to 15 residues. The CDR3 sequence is CASSSPPGQGDEQYF. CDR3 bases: TGTGCCAGCAGCTCCCCACCGGGACAGGGCGACGAGCAGTACTTC.

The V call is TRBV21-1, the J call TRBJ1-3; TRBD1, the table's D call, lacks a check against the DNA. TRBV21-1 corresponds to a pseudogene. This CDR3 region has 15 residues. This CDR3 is CASRDAPGPENTIYF. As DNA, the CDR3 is TGTGCCAGCAGAGACGCCCCAGGGCCTGAAAACACCATATATTTT.

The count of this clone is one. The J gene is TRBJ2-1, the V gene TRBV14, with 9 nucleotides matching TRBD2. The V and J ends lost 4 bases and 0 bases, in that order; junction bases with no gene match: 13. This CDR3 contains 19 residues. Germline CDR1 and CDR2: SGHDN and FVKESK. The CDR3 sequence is CASSRQVVAGASSYNEQFF. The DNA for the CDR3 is TGTGCCAGCAGCCGGCAGGTGGTAGCGGGAGCTTCCTCCTACAATGAGCAGTTCTTC.

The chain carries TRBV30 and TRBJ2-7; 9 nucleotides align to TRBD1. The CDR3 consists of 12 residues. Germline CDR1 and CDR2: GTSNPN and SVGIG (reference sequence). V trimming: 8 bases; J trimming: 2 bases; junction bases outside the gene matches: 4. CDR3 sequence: CATDRGAYEQYF. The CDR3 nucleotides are TGTGCCACCGACAGGGGGGCCTACGAGCAGTACTTC.

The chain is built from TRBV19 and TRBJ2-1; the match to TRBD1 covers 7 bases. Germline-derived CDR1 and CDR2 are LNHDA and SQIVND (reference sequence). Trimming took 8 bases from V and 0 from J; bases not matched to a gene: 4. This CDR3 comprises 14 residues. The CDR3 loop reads CASARDSSYNEQFF. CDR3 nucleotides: TGTGCCAGTGCCCGGGACAGCTCCTACAATGAGCAGTTCTTC.

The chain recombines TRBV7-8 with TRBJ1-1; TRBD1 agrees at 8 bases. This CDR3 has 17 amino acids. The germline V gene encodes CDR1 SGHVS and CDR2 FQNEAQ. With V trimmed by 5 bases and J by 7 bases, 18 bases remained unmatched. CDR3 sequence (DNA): TGTGCCAGCAGCACCTCTCTTTTGACAGGGGAGGGTCTTGAAGCTTTCTTT. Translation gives CASSTSLLTGEGLEAFF.

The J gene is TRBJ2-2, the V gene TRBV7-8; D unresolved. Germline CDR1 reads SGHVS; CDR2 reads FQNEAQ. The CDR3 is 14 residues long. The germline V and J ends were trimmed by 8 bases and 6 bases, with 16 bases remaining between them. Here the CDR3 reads CASQQFLLAGELFF. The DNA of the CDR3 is TGTGCCAGCCAACAATTCCTGTTGGCCGGGGAGCTGTTTTTT.

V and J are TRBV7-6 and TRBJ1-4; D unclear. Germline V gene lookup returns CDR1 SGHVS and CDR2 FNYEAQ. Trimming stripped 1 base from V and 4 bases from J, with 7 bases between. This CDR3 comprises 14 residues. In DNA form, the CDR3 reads TGTGCCAGCAGCTTAGACAGCTATAATGAAAAACTGTTTTTT. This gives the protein CASSLDSYNEKLFF. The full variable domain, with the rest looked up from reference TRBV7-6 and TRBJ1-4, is GAGVSQSPRYKVTKRGQDVALRCDPISGHVSLYWYRQALGQGPEFLTYFNYEAQQDKSGLPNDRFSAERPEGSISTLTIQRTEQRDSAMYRCASSLDSYNEKLFFGSGTQLSVL.

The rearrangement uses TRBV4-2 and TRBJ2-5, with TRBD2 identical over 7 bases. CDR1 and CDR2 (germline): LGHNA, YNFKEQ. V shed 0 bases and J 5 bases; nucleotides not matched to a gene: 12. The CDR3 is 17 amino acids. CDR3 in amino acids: CASSQDGGGLLIETQYF. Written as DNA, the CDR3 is TGTGCCAGCAGCCAAGATGGGGGAGGGCTTCTTATTGAGACCCAGTACTTC.

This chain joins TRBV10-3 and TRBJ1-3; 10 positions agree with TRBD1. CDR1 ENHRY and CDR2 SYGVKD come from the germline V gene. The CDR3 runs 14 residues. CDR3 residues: CASRGTGAGNTIYF. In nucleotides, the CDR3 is TGTGCTTCCCGGGGGACAGGGGCTGGAAACACCATATATTTT.